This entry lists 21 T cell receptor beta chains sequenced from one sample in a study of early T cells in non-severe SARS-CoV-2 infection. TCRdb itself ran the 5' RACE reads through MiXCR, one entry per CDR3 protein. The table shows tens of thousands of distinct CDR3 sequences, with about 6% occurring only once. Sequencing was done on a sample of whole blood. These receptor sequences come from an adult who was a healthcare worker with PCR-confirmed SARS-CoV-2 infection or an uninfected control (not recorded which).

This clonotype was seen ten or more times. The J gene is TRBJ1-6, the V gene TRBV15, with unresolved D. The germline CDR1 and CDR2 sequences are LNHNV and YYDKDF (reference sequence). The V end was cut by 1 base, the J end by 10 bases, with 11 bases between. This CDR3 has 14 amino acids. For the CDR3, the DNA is TGTGCCACCAGCAGAGTTCCCGGACCCTCACCCCTCCACTTT. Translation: CATSRVPGPSPLHF.

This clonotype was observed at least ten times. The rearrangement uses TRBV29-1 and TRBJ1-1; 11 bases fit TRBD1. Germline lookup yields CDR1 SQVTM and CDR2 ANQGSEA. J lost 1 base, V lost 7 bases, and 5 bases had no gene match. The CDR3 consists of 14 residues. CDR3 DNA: TGCAGCGGGGGGACAGGGGGAACGAACACTGAAGCTTTCTTT. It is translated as CSGGTGGTNTEAFF.

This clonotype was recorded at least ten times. CDR3 amino acids: CASSFWGGEQYF. CDR3 nucleotides: TGTGCCAGCAGCTTTTGGGGCGGTGAGCAGTACTTC. The V and J genes are TRBV5-6 and TRBJ2-7, with D maybe TRBD1 (5 bases). The germline CDR1 and CDR2 sequences are SGHDT and YYEEEE. The CDR3 sequence is 12 residues long. Trimming removed 2 bases at V and 7 bases at J, with 10 bases between.

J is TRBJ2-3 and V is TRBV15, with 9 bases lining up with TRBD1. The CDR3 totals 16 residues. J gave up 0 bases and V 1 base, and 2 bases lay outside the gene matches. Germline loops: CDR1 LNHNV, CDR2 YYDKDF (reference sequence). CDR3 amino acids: CATSRGGTGSTDTQYF. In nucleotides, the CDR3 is TGTGCCACCAGCAGAGGTGGGACAGGGAGCACAGATACGCAGTATTTT. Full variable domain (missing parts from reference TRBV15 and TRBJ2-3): DAMVIQNPRYQVTQFGKPVTLSCSQTLNHNVMYWYQQKSSQAPKLLFHYYDKDFNNEADTPDNFQSRRPNTSFCFLDIRSPGLGDTAMYLCATSRGGTGSTDTQYFGPGTRLTVL.

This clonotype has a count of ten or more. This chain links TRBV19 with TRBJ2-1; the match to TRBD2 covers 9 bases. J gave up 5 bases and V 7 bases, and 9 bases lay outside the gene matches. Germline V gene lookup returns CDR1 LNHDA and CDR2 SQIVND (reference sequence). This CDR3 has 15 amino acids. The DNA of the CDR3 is TGTGCCAGTAACCGCTTAGCGGGAGTTGACAATGAGCAGTTCTTC. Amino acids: CASNRLAGVDNEQFF.

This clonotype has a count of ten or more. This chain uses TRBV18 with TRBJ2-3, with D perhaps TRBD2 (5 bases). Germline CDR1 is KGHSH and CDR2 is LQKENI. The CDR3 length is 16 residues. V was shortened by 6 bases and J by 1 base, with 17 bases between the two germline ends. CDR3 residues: CASSPGEGRGTDTQYF. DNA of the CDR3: TGTGCCAGCTCCCCAGGTGAAGGGAGAGGCACAGATACGCAGTATTTT.

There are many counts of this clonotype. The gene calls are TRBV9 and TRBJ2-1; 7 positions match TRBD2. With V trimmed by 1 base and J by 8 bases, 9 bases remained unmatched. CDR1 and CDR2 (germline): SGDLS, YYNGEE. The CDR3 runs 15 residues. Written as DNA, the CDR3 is TGTGCCAGCAGCGTATCCCTAGCGGTTACCTATGAGCAGTTCTTC. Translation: CASSVSLAVTYEQFF. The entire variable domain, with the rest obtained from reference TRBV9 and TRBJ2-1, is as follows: DSGVTQTPKHLITATGQRVTLRCSPRSGDLSVYWYQQSLDQGLQFLIQYYNGEERAKGNILERFSAQQFPDLHSELNLSSLELGDSALYFCASSVSLAVTYEQFFGPGTRLTVL.

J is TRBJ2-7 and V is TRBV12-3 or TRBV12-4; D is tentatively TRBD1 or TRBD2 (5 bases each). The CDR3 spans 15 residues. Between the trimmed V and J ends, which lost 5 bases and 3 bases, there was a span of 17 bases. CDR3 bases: TGTGCCAGCAGTCCTCCGGGACGAACCTTCTACGAGCAGTACTTC. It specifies CASSPPGRTFYEQYF.

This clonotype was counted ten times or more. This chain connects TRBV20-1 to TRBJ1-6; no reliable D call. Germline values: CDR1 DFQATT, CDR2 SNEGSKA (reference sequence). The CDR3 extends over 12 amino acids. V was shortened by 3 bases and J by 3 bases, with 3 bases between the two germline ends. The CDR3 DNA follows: TGCAGTGCTAGCAGCTATAATTCACCCCTCCACTTT. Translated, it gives CSASSYNSPLHF.

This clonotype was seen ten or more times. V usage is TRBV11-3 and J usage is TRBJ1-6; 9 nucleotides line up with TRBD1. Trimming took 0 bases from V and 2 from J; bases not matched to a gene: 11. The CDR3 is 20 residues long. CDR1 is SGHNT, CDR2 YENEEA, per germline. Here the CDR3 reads CASSLDRCGTGRAYNSPLHF. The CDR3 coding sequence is TGTGCCAGCAGCTTAGATCGATGTGGGACAGGGAGGGCCTATAATTCACCCCTCCACTTT.

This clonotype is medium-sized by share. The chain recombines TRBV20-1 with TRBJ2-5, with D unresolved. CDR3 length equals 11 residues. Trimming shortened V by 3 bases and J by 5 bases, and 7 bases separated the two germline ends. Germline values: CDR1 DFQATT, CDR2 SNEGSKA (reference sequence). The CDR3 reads CSASPEETQYF. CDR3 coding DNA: TGCAGTGCTAGCCCCGAGGAGACCCAGTACTTC.

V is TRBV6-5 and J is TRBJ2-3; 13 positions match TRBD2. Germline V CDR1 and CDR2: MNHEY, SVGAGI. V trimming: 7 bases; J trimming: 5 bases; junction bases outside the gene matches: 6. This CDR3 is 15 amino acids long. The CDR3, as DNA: TGTGCCAGCAACCCGGGACTAGCGGGGATAGATACGCAGTATTTT. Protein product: CASNPGLAGIDTQYF.

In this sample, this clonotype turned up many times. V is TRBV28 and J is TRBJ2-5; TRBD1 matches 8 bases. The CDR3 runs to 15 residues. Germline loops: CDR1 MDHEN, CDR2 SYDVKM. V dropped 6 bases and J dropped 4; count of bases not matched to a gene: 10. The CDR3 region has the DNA TGTGCCAGCAGCACTCAAACAGGGGGGACAGAGACCCAGTACTTC. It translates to CASSTQTGGTETQYF. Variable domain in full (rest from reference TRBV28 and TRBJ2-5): DVKVTQSSRYLVKRTGEKVFLECVQDMDHENMFWYRQDPGLGLRLIYFSYDVKMKEKGDIPEGYSVSREKKERFSLILESASTNQTSMYLCASSTQTGGTETQYFGPGTRLLVL.

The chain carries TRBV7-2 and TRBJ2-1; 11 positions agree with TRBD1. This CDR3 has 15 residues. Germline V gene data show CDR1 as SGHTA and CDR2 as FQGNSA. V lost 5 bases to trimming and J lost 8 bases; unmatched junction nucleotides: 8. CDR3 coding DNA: TGTGCCAGCAGCGTGGGACAGGGGGGTAGGTATGAGCAGTTCTTC. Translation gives CASSVGQGGRYEQFF.

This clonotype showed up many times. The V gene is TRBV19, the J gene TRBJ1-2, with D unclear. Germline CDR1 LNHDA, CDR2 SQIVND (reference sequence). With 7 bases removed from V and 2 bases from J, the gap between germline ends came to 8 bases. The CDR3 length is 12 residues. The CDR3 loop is CASMRPNYGYTF. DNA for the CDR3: TGTGCCAGTATGAGGCCCAACTATGGCTACACCTTC.

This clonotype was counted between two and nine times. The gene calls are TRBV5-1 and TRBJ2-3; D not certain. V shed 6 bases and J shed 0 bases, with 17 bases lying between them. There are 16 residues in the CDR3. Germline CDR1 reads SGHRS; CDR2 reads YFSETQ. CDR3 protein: CASNAQPEPSTDTQYF. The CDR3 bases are TGCGCCAGCAATGCGCAACCGGAGCCTAGCACAGATACGCAGTATTTT.

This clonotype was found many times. The CDR3 DNA reads TGTGCCAGCACCGACCCCTCGACGGGAAACTACAATGAGCAGTTCTTC. Amino acids: CASTDPSTGNYNEQFF. The chain uses TRBV7-8 and TRBJ2-1; possibly TRBD2 for D (5 bases). CDR1 is SGHVS, CDR2 FQNEAQ, per germline. The CDR3 sequence is 16 residues long. Trimming took 7 bases from V and 3 from J, leaving 19 bases between them.

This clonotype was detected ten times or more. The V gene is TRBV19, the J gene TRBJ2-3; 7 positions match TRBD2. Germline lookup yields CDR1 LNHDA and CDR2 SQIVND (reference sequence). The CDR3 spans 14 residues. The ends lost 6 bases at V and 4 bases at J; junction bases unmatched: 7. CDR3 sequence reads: CASRLGLGADTQYF. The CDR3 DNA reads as TGTGCCAGTAGGCTAGGACTAGGGGCAGATACGCAGTATTTT.

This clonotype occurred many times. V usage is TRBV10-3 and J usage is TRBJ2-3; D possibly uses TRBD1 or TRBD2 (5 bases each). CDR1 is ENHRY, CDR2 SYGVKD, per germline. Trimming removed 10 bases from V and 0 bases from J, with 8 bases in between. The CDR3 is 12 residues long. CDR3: CANRDSTDTQYF. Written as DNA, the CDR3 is TGTGCCAACCGGGACAGCACAGATACGCAGTATTTT.

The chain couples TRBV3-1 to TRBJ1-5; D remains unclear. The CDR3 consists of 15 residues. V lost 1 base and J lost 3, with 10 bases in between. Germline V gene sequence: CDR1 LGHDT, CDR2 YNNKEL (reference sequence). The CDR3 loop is CASSQATKPNQPQHF. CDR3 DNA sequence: TGTGCCAGCAGCCAAGCCACGAAACCCAATCAGCCCCAGCATTTT.

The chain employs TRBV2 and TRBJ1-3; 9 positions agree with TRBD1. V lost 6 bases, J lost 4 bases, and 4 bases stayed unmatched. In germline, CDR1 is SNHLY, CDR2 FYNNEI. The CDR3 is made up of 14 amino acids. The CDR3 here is CASSRDRVGNTIYF. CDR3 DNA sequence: TGTGCCAGCAGCCGGGACAGGGTGGGAAACACCATATATTTT.